The 15 T cell receptor beta chains in this list originate from one sample, sequenced in a study of CD8 T cells in ankylosing spondylitis. Study results and caveats: A TCR beta motif of seven or eight highly homologous variants appeared characteristic of ankylosing spondylitis blood.

TCRdb re-analysed the 5' RACE reads in MiXCR, keeping a single row per CDR3 protein. The table has under 950,000 distinct CDR3 sequences, under 20% seen once. No cognate antigen is known for these TCRs. Sequenced material: blood, either unsorted or a sorted T cell fraction (not recorded which). These receptors originate from a male donor with ankylosing spondylitis.

The genes are TRBV20-1 and TRBJ1-1; D unclear. The CDR3 contains 12 residues. V was trimmed by 3 bases and J by 1 base, leaving 6 bases between them. Per germline, CDR1 DFQATT and CDR2 SNEGSKA (reference sequence). CDR3 sequence reads: CSARSGNTEAFF. The CDR3 DNA follows: TGCAGTGCTAGGTCGGGGAACACTGAAGCTTTCTTT.

This clonotype was seen a few times. CDR3 in amino acids: CASSSRVGGTEKLFF. Here the CDR3 DNA reads TGTGCCAGCAGTTCCCGGGTCGGGGGGACTGAAAAACTGTTTTTT. This chain uses TRBV12-3 or TRBV12-4 with TRBJ1-4; maybe TRBD1 (5 bases). Trimming cost V 4 bases and J 7 bases, with 16 bases left between them. The CDR3 contains 15 residues.

There are a few counts of this clonotype. This chain uses TRBV25-1 with TRBJ1-5; 7 nucleotides align to TRBD1. The CDR3 sequence is 14 residues long. Germline V lookup: CDR1 MGHDK, CDR2 SYGVNS. V lost 5 bases and J lost 3; bases outside the gene matches: 4. For the CDR3, the DNA is TGTGCCAGCAGTCCACAGGGGAACAATCAGCCCCAGCATTTT. Residues: CASSPQGNNQPQHF.

This chain joins TRBV19 and TRBJ2-5; maybe TRBD1 (6 bases). V was cut by 6 bases and J by 1 base, with 15 bases left in between. The CDR3 has 15 residues. The germline V gene encodes CDR1 LNHDA and CDR2 SQIVND (reference sequence). The CDR3 sequence: CASSPTDSLQETQYF. Here the CDR3 DNA reads TGTGCCAGTAGCCCAACGGACAGCCTCCAAGAGACCCAGTACTTC.

This clonotype was found many times. The chain recombines TRBV12-3 or TRBV12-4 with TRBJ1-6; D might be TRBD1 (5 bases). The CDR3 runs 15 residues. Trimming cost V 9 bases and J 0 bases, with 12 bases left between them. The CDR3 DNA sequence: TGTGCCAGTCAGGGCCTCCGCTCCTATAATTCACCCCTCCACTTT. Translated, it gives CASQGLRSYNSPLHF.

The V and J genes are TRBV12-3 or TRBV12-4 and TRBJ1-5; D unclear. The CDR3 runs to 12 residues. The ends were cut back, 5 bases at V and 9 bases at J, with 11 bases in the middle. CDR3 amino acids: CASSQMDGPQHF. Here the CDR3 DNA reads TGTGCCAGCAGTCAGATGGATGGGCCCCAGCATTTT.

This clonotype appeared a few times. V usage is TRBV28 and J usage is TRBJ1-3; TRBD1 might be the D (5 bases). The germline V and J ends were trimmed by 5 bases and 4 bases, with 18 bases remaining between them. In germline, CDR1 is MDHEN, CDR2 SYDVKM. This CDR3 comprises 16 residues. For the CDR3, the DNA is TGTGCCAGCAGTGCCACAGGAACCTGGACGGGAAACACCATATATTTT. Its protein is CASSATGTWTGNTIYF.

This chain joins TRBV27 and TRBJ2-1; D is ambiguous. The CDR3 covers 12 residues. Trimming pared 5 bases from V and 9 bases from J, leaving 11 bases between. From germline, CDR1 is MNHEY and CDR2 SMNVEV (reference sequence). DNA for the CDR3: TGTGCCAGCAGTGCCGGGTCGGGTGAGCAGTTCTTC. Its protein product is CASSAGSGEQFF.

The CDR3 DNA sequence: TGTGCCAGCAGTTCCCCAGGGTCGGAGCAGTTCTTC. Encoded protein: CASSSPGSEQFF. The chain couples TRBV6-5 to TRBJ2-1, with a possible D match to TRBD1 (5 bases). V lost 4 bases and J 10 bases, leaving 11 bases between the germline ends. CDR1 and CDR2 (germline): MNHEY, SVGAGI. The length of the CDR3 is 12 residues.

The chain couples TRBV4-1 to TRBJ2-3, with D possibly being TRBD1 (5 bases). Trimming took off 4 bases at V and 0 bases at J, with 11 bases between the two ends. The CDR3 has 15 amino acids. Germline V lookup: CDR1 MGHRA, CDR2 YSYEKL. The CDR3 coding sequence is TGCGCCAGCAGCCCCACAAGGGGTAGCACAGATACGCAGTATTTT. This encodes CASSPTRGSTDTQYF.

V and J are TRBV10-3 and TRBJ1-4, with 10 nucleotides matching TRBD1. V shed 4 bases and J 5 bases; nucleotides not matched to a gene: 4. Germline V gene sequence: CDR1 ENHRY, CDR2 SYGVKD. There are 15 residues in the CDR3. CDR3 sequence: CAISGSGQGNEKLFF. The CDR3 DNA reads TGTGCCATCAGTGGTTCGGGACAGGGGAATGAAAAACTGTTTTTT.

This rearrangement joins TRBV3-1 to TRBJ1-2; a weak D match, TRBD1 (5 bases). The CDR3 has 13 amino acids. Trimming cost V 4 bases and J 6 bases, with 12 bases left between them. Germline CDR1 LGHDT, CDR2 YNNKEL (reference sequence). CDR3 in DNA: TGTGCCAGCAGCCGCCAGCAGGGTAATGGCTACACCTTC. Translating gives CASSRQQGNGYTF. Full variable domain (rest looked up from reference TRBV3-1 and TRBJ1-2): DTAVSQTPKYLVTQMGNDKSIKCEQNLGHDTMYWYKQDSKKFLKIMFSYNNKELIINETVPNRFSPKSPDKAHLNLHINSLELGDSAVYFCASSRQQGNGYTFGSGTRLTVV.

This clonotype was recorded many times. The chain joins TRBV5-5 to TRBJ1-1; D is undetermined. With 0 bases removed from V and 0 bases from J, the gap between germline ends came to 6 bases. CDR1 is SGHKS, CDR2 YYEKEE, per germline (reference sequence). CDR3 size: 14 residues. CDR3 bases: TGTGCCAGCAGCTTGGCTGCGTTGAACACTGAAGCTTTCTTT. Protein: CASSLAALNTEAFF.

This clonotype was counted a few times. The chain carries TRBV30 and TRBJ1-1, with 10 bases matching TRBD1. Germline V gene lookup returns CDR1 GTSNPN and CDR2 SVGIG (reference sequence). This CDR3 comprises 14 residues. V lost 5 bases, J lost 5 bases, and 8 bases stayed unmatched. The CDR3 loop reads CAWDRDRGGTEAFF. The CDR3 coding sequence is TGTGCCTGGGACCGGGACAGGGGAGGAACTGAAGCTTTCTTT.

This clonotype was counted only a few times. The chain is built from TRBV27 and TRBJ2-7; D gene uncertain. The CDR3 is made up of 14 amino acids. Germline lookup yields CDR1 MNHEY and CDR2 SMNVEV (reference sequence). The germline V and J ends were trimmed by 6 bases and 1 base, with 13 bases remaining between them. The CDR3 DNA sequence: TGTGCCAGCAGGTGGTTTGGTGGGTCCTACGAGCAGTACTTC. As protein: CASRWFGGSYEQYF.